These T cell receptor beta chains were read from a single sample in a study of T cell responses to AZD1222 COVID-19 vaccine. The protocol was immunoSEQ multiplex PCR, while the TCRdb copy is restricted to in-frame clones and leaves out a portion. The table includes fewer than 110,000 clones, about 92% detected once. Sequencing used peripheral blood, obtained on day 0 of AZD1222 vaccination. These receptor sequences come from an adult in good health. Each CDR3 is given with its conserved first and last residue. D genes are given only for firm matches. Some rows have no size entry. The others give once, few or many, or a class for an expanded clone.

abundance	v_gene	j_gene	d_gene	CDR3aa	CDR3nt
NA	TRBV27	TRBJ1-5	NA	CASSYDRNQPQHF	TGTGCCAGCAGCTACGACAGAAATCAGCCCCAGCATTTT
NA	TRBV2	TRBJ1-4	NA	CASSEFDRTNEKLFF	TGTGCCAGCAGTGAGTTTGACCGTACTAATGAAAAACTGTTTTTT
NA	TRBV7-9	TRBJ2-2	NA	CASSLGGPSGELFF	TGTGCCAGCAGCTTAGGGGGACCTAGCGGGGAGCTGTTTTTT
NA	TRBV7-2	TRBJ1-4	NA	CASSLKARGNEKLFF	TGTGCCAGCAGCTTAAAGGCTCGCGGTAATGAAAAACTGTTTTTT
once	TRBV28	TRBJ1-2	NA	CASSSASRGGGYTF	TGTGCCAGCAGTTCCGCCTCCCGGGGTGGTGGCTACACCTTC
NA	TRBV27	TRBJ2-6	NA	CASSGGQGSAGANVLTF	TGTGCCAGCAGTGGAGGGCAGGGCTCAGCTGGGGCCAACGTCCTGACTTTC
NA	TRBV6-4	TRBJ2-7	TRBD2	CASSGTRTSGGVREQYF	TGTGCCAGCAGTGGTACCCGGACTAGCGGGGGGGTGAGGGAGCAGTACTTC
NA	TRBV30	TRBJ1-2	TRBD1	CAWGQGASDPNYGYTF	TGTGCCTGGGGACAGGGGGCTTCGGATCCTAACTATGGCTACACCTTC
NA	TRBV4-2	TRBJ1-6	NA	CASSQGTDPMALHF	TGTGCCAGCAGCCAAGGGACGGATCCTATGGCCCTCCACTTT
NA	TRBV4-1	TRBJ1-1	NA	CASTPRGATEAFF	TGCGCCAGCACCCCACGGGGCGCCACTGAAGCTTTCTTT
NA	TRBV4-2	TRBJ2-3	TRBD2	CASSQDYRGGQDTQYF	TGTGCCAGCAGCCAAGATTATCGGGGGGGGCAGGATACGCAGTATTTT
NA	TRBV11-3	TRBJ1-2	NA	CASSSRVGMGGRDTF	TGTGCCAGCAGCTCGAGGGTGGGTATGGGGGGCAGGGACACCTTC
once	TRBV3-1/TRBV3-2	TRBJ2-7	NA	CASSQGWGPSYEQYF	TGTGCCAGCAGCCAAGGATGGGGTCCCTCCTACGAGCAGTACTTC
NA	TRBV4-2	TRBJ2-2	NA	CASSQDILTGSTGELFF	TGTGCCAGCAGCCAAGATATCCTCACAGGGAGCACCGGGGAGCTGTTTTTT
NA	TRBV7-9	TRBJ2-7	TRBD1	CASSLGGQGNDEQYF	TGTGCCAGCAGCTTAGGGGGACAGGGTAACGACGAGCAGTACTTC
NA	TRBV7-8	TRBJ1-1	TRBD1	CASSWDRPLTEAFF	TGTGCCAGCAGCTGGGACAGGCCTCTCACTGAAGCTTTCTTT
NA	TRBV28	TRBJ1-2	NA	CASRQRQAGYTF	TGTGCCAGCAGACAACGACAGGCTGGCTACACCTTC
NA	TRBV7-2	TRBJ1-5	TRBD1	CASSNRQGGGQPQHF	TGTGCCAGCAGCAATAGACAGGGCGGAGGACAGCCCCAGCATTTT
few	TRBV19	TRBJ1-2	TRBD1	CASKTDRDYGYTF	TGTGCCAGTAAGACCGACAGGGACTATGGCTACACCTTC
NA	TRBV3-1/TRBV3-2	TRBJ1-6	TRBD1	CASSQRQGSGSPLHF	TGTGCCAGCAGCCAACGACAGGGGTCAGGCTCACCCCTCCACTTT
NA	TRBV4-1	TRBJ2-2	NA	CASSPLASGTGELFF	TGCGCCAGCAGCCCCCTTGCTTCCGGGACCGGGGAGCTGTTTTTT
NA	TRBV6-5	TRBJ1-4	NA	CASSQLGGPPEKLFF	TGTGCCAGCAGCCAGTTGGGGGGACCTCCTGAAAAACTGTTTTTT
NA	TRBV5-1	TRBJ2-3	TRBD2	CASRSSGGIRDTQYF	TGCGCCAGCAGATCTAGCGGGGGTATCCGCGATACGCAGTATTTT
NA	TRBV5-4	TRBJ1-2	NA	CASSLDGGPYGYTF	TGTGCCAGCAGCTTGGACGGGGGGCCGTATGGCTACACCTTC
once	TRBV4-1	TRBJ2-7	NA	CASSPASGGAFAYEQYF	TGCGCCAGCAGCCCCGCCTCGGGCGGGGCGTTCGCCTACGAGCAGTACTTC
NA	TRBV30	TRBJ1-2	NA	CAWSRTTGGYTF	TGTGCCTGGAGTCGCACTACAGGTGGCTACACCTTC
few	TRBV30	TRBJ1-1	NA	CAWQPRGGGTEAFF	TGTGCCTGGCAACCGAGGGGAGGGGGCACTGAAGCTTTCTTT
NA	TRBV27	TRBJ1-6	NA	CASSLKPPWGNSPLHF	TGTGCCAGCAGTTTAAAGCCCCCCTGGGGGAATTCACCCCTCCACTTT
NA	TRBV5-1	TRBJ2-3	TRBD2	CASSTGTSGGADTQYF	TGCGCCAGCAGCACCGGGACTAGCGGAGGCGCAGATACGCAGTATTTT
NA	TRBV6-1	TRBJ2-7	NA	CASSADGGGGSYEQYF	TGTGCCAGCAGTGCGGATGGTGGGGGCGGGTCCTACGAGCAGTACTTC
NA	TRBV30	TRBJ1-6	TRBD1	CAWSVGTGNNSPLHF	TGTGCCTGGAGTGTAGGGACAGGGAATAATTCACCCCTCCACTTT
NA	TRBV28	TRBJ2-2	NA	CASSSLPTGELFF	TGTGCCAGCAGTTCCCTACCGACCGGGGAGCTGTTTTTT
NA	TRBV6-5	TRBJ1-6	NA	CASSYARDSPLHF	TGTGCCAGCAGTTACGCCCGTGATTCACCCCTCCACTTT
NA	TRBV11-2	TRBJ1-3	NA	CASSFGGSGNTIYF	TGTGCCAGCAGCTTCGGGGGGTCTGGAAACACCATATATTTT
NA	TRBV6-5	TRBJ1-5	TRBD1	CASGQGEAQPQHF	TGTGCCAGCGGACAGGGAGAGGCTCAGCCCCAGCATTTT
NA	TRBV19	TRBJ2-7	TRBD1	CASKPGTDIYEQYF	TGTGCCAGTAAACCCGGGACAGATATCTACGAGCAGTACTTC
NA	TRBV5-1	TRBJ2-7	TRBD1	CASSRDRGKNEQYF	TGCGCCAGCAGCCGGGACAGGGGAAAGAACGAGCAGTACTTC
NA	TRBV10-3	TRBJ2-1	NA	CAISDTSEQFF	TGTGCCATCAGTGATACCAGTGAGCAGTTCTTC
NA	TRBV6-6	TRBJ1-6	NA	CASSYGFPGDSPLHF	TGTGCCAGCAGTTACGGCTTCCCAGGGGATTCACCCCTCCACTTT
NA	TRBV7-6	TRBJ2-5	NA	CASSLLRSGQETQYF	TGTGCCAGCAGCTTATTACGGTCCGGTCAAGAGACCCAGTACTTC
NA	TRBV6-1	TRBJ2-5	TRBD1	CASSEKTGVGQETQYF	TGTGCCAGCAGTGAAAAGACAGGGGTGGGCCAAGAAACCCAGTACTTC
NA	TRBV7-6	TRBJ1-5	NA	CASSRQGFNQPQHF	TGTGCCAGCAGCCGGCAGGGGTTCAATCAGCCCCAGCATTTT
NA	TRBV6-2/TRBV6-3	TRBJ1-1	NA	CASSYRDITEAFF	TGTGCCAGCAGTTATAGGGATATCACCGAAGCTTTCTTT
NA	TRBV30	TRBJ1-3	TRBD1	CAWKSGTVGNTIYF	TGTGCCTGGAAATCGGGGACAGTTGGAAACACCATATATTTT
NA	TRBV29-1	TRBJ2-7	TRBD2	CSALLAGGPEQYF	TGCAGCGCTCTACTAGCGGGGGGGCCCGAGCAGTACTTC
NA	TRBV4-1	TRBJ1-6	NA	CASSQGVNSPLHF	TGCGCCAGCAGCCAAGGAGTGAATTCACCCCTCCACTTT
NA	TRBV18	TRBJ2-7	NA	CASSPGDSYEQYF	TGTGCCAGCTCACCAGGTGACTCCTACGAGCAGTACTTC
NA	TRBV5-5	TRBJ2-7	NA	CASSHLPSYEQYF	TGTGCCAGCAGCCATCTACCCTCCTACGAGCAGTACTTC
NA	TRBV2	TRBJ1-1	NA	CASSAYLVGENTEAFF	TGTGCCAGCAGCGCCTACCTAGTAGGGGAGAACACTGAAGCTTTCTTT
few	TRBV15	TRBJ1-2	TRBD1	CATSNGQGGEDGYTF	TGTGCCACCAGCAACGGACAGGGCGGAGAGGATGGCTACACCTTC
few	TRBV30	TRBJ1-3	NA	CAWNQGNSGNTIYF	TGTGCCTGGAACCAGGGCAACTCTGGAAACACCATATATTTT